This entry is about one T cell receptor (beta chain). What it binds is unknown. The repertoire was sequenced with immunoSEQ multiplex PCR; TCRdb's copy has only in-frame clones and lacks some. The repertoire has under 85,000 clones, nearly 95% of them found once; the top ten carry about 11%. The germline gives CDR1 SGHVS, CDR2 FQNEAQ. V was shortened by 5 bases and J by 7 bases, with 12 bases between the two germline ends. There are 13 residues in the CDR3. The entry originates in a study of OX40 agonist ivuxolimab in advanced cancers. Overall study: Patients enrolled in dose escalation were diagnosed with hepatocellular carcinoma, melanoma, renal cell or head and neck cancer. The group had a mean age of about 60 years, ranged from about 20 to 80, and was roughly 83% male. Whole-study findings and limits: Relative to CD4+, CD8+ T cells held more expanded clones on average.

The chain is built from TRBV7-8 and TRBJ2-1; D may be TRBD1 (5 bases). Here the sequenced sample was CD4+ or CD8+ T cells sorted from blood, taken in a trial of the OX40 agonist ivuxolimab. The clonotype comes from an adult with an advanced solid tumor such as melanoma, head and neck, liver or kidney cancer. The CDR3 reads CASSQGAWNEQFF. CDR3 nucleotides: TGTGCCAGCAGCCAGGGTGCCTGGAATGAGCAGTTCTTC. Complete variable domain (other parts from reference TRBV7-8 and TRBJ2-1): GAGVSQSPRYKVAKRGQDVALRCDPISGHVSLFWYQQALGQGPEFLTYFQNEAQLDKSGLPSDRFFAERPEGSVSTLKIQRTQQEDSAVYLCASSQGAWNEQFFGPGTRLTVL.